Below are 8 T cell receptor beta chains sequenced from a single sample in a study of shared clonotypes between healthy human individuals. Profiled with immunoSEQ multiplex PCR; TCRdb holds only in-frame clones, not every one. The sample has about a million clones, approximately 76% seen once. The material sequenced was memory CD4+ T cells sorted from blood. Specified subset: CD45RA-negative fraction. These receptors all stem from a man aged 18 to 35 in good health.

V is TRBV6-5 and J is TRBJ2-3; tentatively, D is TRBD1 or TRBD2 (5 bases each). The CDR3 consists of 15 residues. CDR1 and CDR2 (germline): MNHEY, SVGAGI. V lost 7 bases and J 7 bases, leaving 21 bases between the germline ends. The CDR3 sequence is CASKVRDGSTNTQYF. CDR3 nucleotide sequence: TGTGCCAGCAAAGTTCGGGACGGATCGACGAATACGCAGTATTTT.

This chain's CDR3 is CASSPGTRGNEQFF. CDR3 DNA: TGTGCCAGCTCACCGGGGACTAGAGGTAATGAGCAGTTCTTC. The J gene is TRBJ2-1, the V gene TRBV18; TRBD2 aligns across 8 bases. The J segment lost 7 bases and the V segment lost 3 bases, leaving 5 bases of the junction unmatched. The CDR3 loop spans 14 amino acids. Germline CDR1 reads KGHSH; CDR2 reads LQKENI.

This clone showed up just a few times. The V gene is TRBV5-6, the J gene TRBJ2-1; D might be TRBD2 (6 bases). Trimming took 4 bases from V and 0 from J, leaving 14 bases between them. Germline CDR1 reads SGHDT; CDR2 reads YYEEEE. CDR3 length equals 16 residues. The CDR3, as DNA: TGTGCCAGCAGCGTACGCTTCGGGGGCTCCTACAATGAGCAGTTCTTC. Protein product: CASSVRFGGSYNEQFF.

This chain joins TRBV25-1 and TRBJ1-2; D not certain. This CDR3 contains 16 residues. Per the germline V gene, CDR1 is MGHDK and CDR2 is SYGVNS. Trimming shortened V by 3 bases and J by 2 bases, and 16 bases separated the two germline ends. This CDR3 reads CASSEAGARANYGYTF. CDR3 nucleotide sequence: TGTGCCAGCAGTGAGGCAGGCGCAAGGGCAAACTATGGCTACACCTTC.

This clone turned up a few times. The same CDR3 can be traced to other DNA sequences in this sample. The chain couples TRBV27 to TRBJ1-1; possible D gene TRBD1, 6 bases. V shed 7 bases and J shed 1 base, with 10 bases lying between them. This CDR3 contains 13 residues. In germline, CDR1 is MNHEY, CDR2 SMNVEV (reference sequence). The chain's CDR3 is CASTKTGNTEAFF. The CDR3, as DNA: TGTGCCAGCACAAAGACAGGGAACACTGAAGCTTTCTTT.

The chain carries TRBV28 and TRBJ1-1, with D perhaps TRBD1 (5 bases). Looked up from germline, CDR1 is MDHEN and CDR2 is SYDVKM. The CDR3 sequence is 16 residues long. The V end lost 8 bases, the J end lost 4 bases, and 23 bases lay between the germline ends. The CDR3 coding sequence is TGTGCCAGCTTACCGACCACCGGGGCCGGAGGCACTGAAGCTTTCTTT. It translates to CASLPTTGAGGTEAFF.

With regard to this clone: A much larger clonotype is one base distant, so this may be a read error. The sample contains more than one DNA sequence encoding this CDR3. The chain recombines TRBV30 with TRBJ1-5, with 8 bases matching TRBD1. V shed 1 base, J shed 4 bases, and the junction held 0 bases outside the gene matches. This CDR3 spans 13 amino acids. Germline values: CDR1 GTSNPN, CDR2 SVGIG (reference sequence). CDR3 residues: CAWSGTGNQPQHF. In DNA, the CDR3 is TGTGCCTGGAGTGGGACAGGGAATCAGCCCCAGCATTTT. The entire variable domain, with the rest obtained from reference TRBV30 and TRBJ1-5, is as follows: SQTIHQWPATLVQPVGSPLSLECTVEGTSNPNLYWYRQAAGRGLQLLFYSVGIGQISSEVPQNLSASRPQDRQFILSSKKLLLSDSGFYLCAWSGTGNQPQHFGDGTRLSIL.

The V call is TRBV27, the J call TRBJ1-4; D unresolved. The V end was cut by 5 bases, the J end by 6 bases, with 16 bases between. Germline CDR1 reads MNHEY; CDR2 reads SMNVEV (reference sequence). CDR3 size: 15 residues. The CDR3 loop reads CASSTFSTSHEKLFF. The CDR3 coding sequence is TGTGCCAGCAGTACCTTCTCCACCAGCCATGAAAAACTGTTTTTT.